This is a list of T cell receptor beta chains from one sample in a study of shared clonotypes between healthy human individuals. Libraries were prepared by immunoSEQ multiplex PCR; TCRdb keeps only in-frame clonotypes and omits some of them. The table has 600,000 to 750,000 clones, about two thirds seen once; the top ten hold roughly 1.8%. Sequenced material: memory CD4+ T cells sorted from blood. Every receptor here comes from a woman aged 30 to 39 in good health. Both conserved end residues are part of each CDR3. The order of the fields is clone size, V gene, D gene, J gene, CDR3 DNA, CDR3 protein. A D gene is named only where the DNA matches it firmly. A clone size is listed for some rows: how often the clone was seen (once, few, many), or a class if it is expanded.

clone size: .; V gene: TRBV6-6; D gene: TRBD1; J gene: TRBJ2-5; CDR3 DNA: TGTGCCAGCAAACTGGGACAGGGGCGAGAGACCCAGTACTTC; CDR3 protein: CASKLGQGRETQYF
clone size: once; V gene: TRBV27; D gene: TRBD1; J gene: TRBJ2-5; CDR3 DNA: TGTGCCAGCAGTGTACGGACAGGGGGAGAGACCCAGTACTTC; CDR3 protein: CASSVRTGGETQYF
clone size: .; V gene: TRBV10-2; D gene: TRBD1; J gene: TRBJ2-1; CDR3 DNA: TGCGCCAGCAGTGTCACAGGGGGCTCCTACAATGAGCAGTTCTTC; CDR3 protein: CASSVTGGSYNEQFF
clone size: .; V gene: TRBV5-8; D gene: .; J gene: TRBJ2-5; CDR3 DNA: TGTGCCAGCAGCTTGGCCTTAGGGGAGACCCAGTACTTC; CDR3 protein: CASSLALGETQYF
clone size: .; V gene: TRBV4-1; D gene: TRBD2; J gene: TRBJ2-1; CDR3 DNA: TGCGCCAGCAGCCAAGATGGCGTGGGTTGGACTAGCAGCCTGCATGAGCAGTTCTTC; CDR3 protein: CASSQDGVGWTSSLHEQFF
clone size: .; V gene: TRBV15; D gene: TRBD1; J gene: TRBJ1-4; CDR3 DNA: TGTGCCACCAGTCTGGACAGGCTTAATGAAAAACTGTTTTTT; CDR3 protein: CATSLDRLNEKLFF
clone size: .; V gene: TRBV30; D gene: .; J gene: TRBJ2-3; CDR3 DNA: TGTGCCTGGAGTGGTGGGGTGACAGATACGCAGTATTTT; CDR3 protein: CAWSGGVTDTQYF
clone size: .; V gene: TRBV18; D gene: .; J gene: TRBJ1-3; CDR3 DNA: TGTGCCAGCTCACCCGGGTCCGCTGGAAACACCATATATTTT; CDR3 protein: CASSPGSAGNTIYF
clone size: .; V gene: TRBV19; D gene: .; J gene: TRBJ2-3; CDR3 DNA: TGTGCCAGTAGCCTACAGGGCACAGATACGCAGTATTTT; CDR3 protein: CASSLQGTDTQYF
clone size: .; V gene: TRBV10-2; D gene: TRBD1; J gene: TRBJ1-4; CDR3 DNA: TGCGCCAGCAGTCCCGGGACAGAAGTTGAAAAACTGTTTTTT; CDR3 protein: CASSPGTEVEKLFF
clone size: once; V gene: TRBV11-3; D gene: TRBD1; J gene: TRBJ1-4; CDR3 DNA: TGTGCCAGCTCCGGGACAGTGGGGCCTACAACTAATGAAAAACTGTTTTTT; CDR3 protein: CASSGTVGPTTNEKLFF
clone size: .; V gene: TRBV18; D gene: TRBD1; J gene: TRBJ1-2; CDR3 DNA: TGTGCCAGCTTACAATCGGGACAGACGAATGGCTACACCTTC; CDR3 protein: CASLQSGQTNGYTF
clone size: .; V gene: TRBV28; D gene: .; J gene: TRBJ1-3; CDR3 DNA: TGTGCCTCCTACCGACCGACAGACTCTGGAAACACCATATATTTT; CDR3 protein: CASYRPTDSGNTIYF
clone size: .; V gene: TRBV27; D gene: .; J gene: TRBJ2-1; CDR3 DNA: TGTGCCAGCGGTGTGACCAATGAGCAGTTCTTC; CDR3 protein: CASGVTNEQFF
clone size: few; V gene: TRBV19; D gene: .; J gene: TRBJ1-1; CDR3 DNA: TGTGCCAGTAGCACCCAGAGGGACACTGAAGCTTTCTTT; CDR3 protein: CASSTQRDTEAFF
clone size: few; V gene: TRBV11-2; D gene: .; J gene: TRBJ2-2; CDR3 DNA: TGTGCCAGCAGCTTCGTAGACACCGGGGAGCTGTTTTTT; CDR3 protein: CASSFVDTGELFF
clone size: few; V gene: TRBV2; D gene: .; J gene: TRBJ2-4; CDR3 DNA: TGTGCCAGCAAGGGCCAAAACATTCAGTACTTC; CDR3 protein: CASKGQNIQYF
clone size: .; V gene: TRBV5-6; D gene: TRBD2; J gene: TRBJ2-1; CDR3 DNA: TGTGCCAGCAGCTCCTGGACTAGCGGCAATGAGCAGTTCTTC; CDR3 protein: CASSSWTSGNEQFF
clone size: .; V gene: TRBV5-4; D gene: TRBD2; J gene: TRBJ2-7; CDR3 DNA: TGTGCCAGCAGCATCAGTCCCGGGACTAGCGGGAGTTGGTACGAGCAGTACTTC; CDR3 protein: CASSISPGTSGSWYEQYF
clone size: .; V gene: TRBV28; D gene: .; J gene: TRBJ2-7; CDR3 DNA: TGTGCCAGCAGCCTATCTAGCGTACGAACCTACGAGCAGTACTTC; CDR3 protein: CASSLSSVRTYEQYF
clone size: .; V gene: TRBV5-5; D gene: TRBD2; J gene: TRBJ2-3; CDR3 DNA: TGTGCCAGCAGCTTGGATAGCGGGAGTGTGACAGATACGCAGTATTTT; CDR3 protein: CASSLDSGSVTDTQYF
clone size: .; V gene: TRBV11-2; D gene: TRBD1; J gene: TRBJ2-7; CDR3 DNA: TGTGCCAGCAGAACCCTCCGACAGGGTACCTACGAGCAGTACTTC; CDR3 protein: CASRTLRQGTYEQYF
clone size: .; V gene: TRBV16; D gene: TRBD1; J gene: TRBJ1-2; CDR3 DNA: TGTGCCAGCAGCCCGGGGACAGGAGAGAACTATGGCTACACCTTC; CDR3 protein: CASSPGTGENYGYTF
clone size: .; V gene: TRBV11-2; D gene: .; J gene: TRBJ1-5; CDR3 DNA: TGTGCCAGCAGCTTAGTGGACAATCAGCCCCAGCATTTT; CDR3 protein: CASSLVDNQPQHF
clone size: .; V gene: TRBV9; D gene: .; J gene: TRBJ1-3; CDR3 DNA: TGTGCCAGCAGCGCCCAAATGGACCTACCCGGAAACACCATATATTTT; CDR3 protein: CASSAQMDLPGNTIYF
clone size: .; V gene: TRBV30; D gene: .; J gene: TRBJ2-2; CDR3 DNA: TGTGCCTGGAGTGTGGGAGCGGGCACCGGGGAGCTGTTTTTT; CDR3 protein: CAWSVGAGTGELFF
clone size: .; V gene: TRBV20-1; D gene: .; J gene: TRBJ2-7; CDR3 DNA: TGCAGTGCTAGACAAGTCTACGAGCAGTACTTC; CDR3 protein: CSARQVYEQYF
clone size: .; V gene: TRBV5-1; D gene: .; J gene: TRBJ1-1; CDR3 DNA: TGCGCCAGCAGCTTGGGCCCGGGCGCTAACACTGAAGCTTTCTTT; CDR3 protein: CASSLGPGANTEAFF
clone size: .; V gene: TRBV19; D gene: .; J gene: TRBJ2-3; CDR3 DNA: TGTGCCAGTCGGCTAGGAGGCGTAAGCACAGATACGCAGTATTTT; CDR3 protein: CASRLGGVSTDTQYF
clone size: .; V gene: TRBV27; D gene: .; J gene: TRBJ2-7; CDR3 DNA: TGTGCCAGCAGCGGATGGGGGCGCCCCTACGAGCAGTACTTC; CDR3 protein: CASSGWGRPYEQYF
clone size: .; V gene: TRBV10-2; D gene: .; J gene: TRBJ2-1; CDR3 DNA: TGCGCCGGCACGTCCTACAATGAGCAGTTCTTC; CDR3 protein: CAGTSYNEQFF
clone size: .; V gene: TRBV2; D gene: TRBD2; J gene: TRBJ2-3; CDR3 DNA: TGTGCCAGCAGTGATGCGGGAGATTCATCTAGCACAGATACGCAGTATTTT; CDR3 protein: CASSDAGDSSSTDTQYF
clone size: .; V gene: TRBV19; D gene: .; J gene: TRBJ1-1; CDR3 DNA: TGTGCCAGTAGACAAGGGGCGGTCTCCGGGAACACTGAAGCTTTCTTT; CDR3 protein: CASRQGAVSGNTEAFF
clone size: many; V gene: TRBV9; D gene: .; J gene: TRBJ1-3; CDR3 DNA: TGTGCCAGCAGCCCTAACTCTGGAAACACCATATATTTT; CDR3 protein: CASSPNSGNTIYF
clone size: .; V gene: TRBV9; D gene: .; J gene: TRBJ1-2; CDR3 DNA: TGTGCCAGCAGCGTAGCTACTGAGGGAATCGGGGGCTACACCTTC; CDR3 protein: CASSVATEGIGGYTF
clone size: .; V gene: TRBV10-3; D gene: TRBD2; J gene: TRBJ2-5; CDR3 DNA: TGTGCCATCAGTAATCCGGGAGGGAGGGGAGAGACCCAGTACTTC; CDR3 protein: CAISNPGGRGETQYF
clone size: .; V gene: TRBV5-1; D gene: TRBD1; J gene: TRBJ1-3; CDR3 DNA: TGCGCCAGCAGCGCACAGGGGACTTATGGAAACACCATATATTTT; CDR3 protein: CASSAQGTYGNTIYF
clone size: .; V gene: TRBV2; D gene: .; J gene: TRBJ2-1; CDR3 DNA: TGTGCCAGCAGGGATATACTCCTAGCGTCCTACAATGAGCAGTTCTTC; CDR3 protein: CASRDILLASYNEQFF
clone size: .; V gene: TRBV28; D gene: .; J gene: TRBJ1-5; CDR3 DNA: TGTGCCAGCAGCCCAACGCAGATACGGAGACAGCGGAATCAGCCCCAGCATTTT; CDR3 protein: CASSPTQIRRQRNQPQHF
clone size: .; V gene: TRBV28; D gene: .; J gene: TRBJ1-1; CDR3 DNA: TGTGCCAGCAGTTTATGGGCGGGGAATAAAAACACTGAAGCTTTCTTT; CDR3 protein: CASSLWAGNKNTEAFF
clone size: .; V gene: TRBV28; D gene: TRBD1; J gene: TRBJ2-7; CDR3 DNA: TGTGCCAGCAGTGCACGGACAGGGACCCTCTACGAGCAGTACTTC; CDR3 protein: CASSARTGTLYEQYF
clone size: .; V gene: TRBV30; D gene: TRBD1; J gene: TRBJ1-4; CDR3 DNA: TGTGCCTGGAACAGGGGGATAGACGAAAAACTGTTTTTT; CDR3 protein: CAWNRGIDEKLFF
clone size: .; V gene: TRBV21-1; D gene: .; J gene: TRBJ2-1; CDR3 DNA: TGTGCCGCGACTGGCGTGCACAATGAGCAGTTCTTC; CDR3 protein: CAATGVHNEQFF
clone size: .; V gene: TRBV18; D gene: TRBD1; J gene: TRBJ1-5; CDR3 DNA: TGTGCCAGCTCACCACGGAGTGGTATCGGACAGGGCAGCAATCAGCCCCAGCATTTT; CDR3 protein: CASSPRSGIGQGSNQPQHF
clone size: .; V gene: TRBV5-1; D gene: TRBD1; J gene: TRBJ2-1; CDR3 DNA: TGCGCCAGCAGCTTGGAGGGACAGGGTGGTAATGAGCAGTTCTTC; CDR3 protein: CASSLEGQGGNEQFF
clone size: .; V gene: TRBV18; D gene: TRBD1; J gene: TRBJ1-1; CDR3 DNA: TGTGCCAGCTCACTATCGGGACAGGGGATGAGCACTGAAGCTTTCTTT; CDR3 protein: CASSLSGQGMSTEAFF
clone size: .; V gene: TRBV7-2; D gene: .; J gene: TRBJ1-1; CDR3 DNA: TGTGCCAGCAGCTTAGGACGGGTCACTGAAGCTTTCTTT; CDR3 protein: CASSLGRVTEAFF
clone size: .; V gene: TRBV2; D gene: .; J gene: TRBJ1-2; CDR3 DNA: TGTGCCAGCAGGCAAACAGGGTCTAACTATGGCTACACCTTC; CDR3 protein: CASRQTGSNYGYTF
clone size: .; V gene: TRBV5-4; D gene: TRBD1; J gene: TRBJ1-1; CDR3 DNA: TGTGCCAGCAGCGCCCGGGACAGAAACACTGAAGCTTTCTTT; CDR3 protein: CASSARDRNTEAFF
clone size: once; V gene: TRBV6-5; D gene: .; J gene: TRBJ1-1; CDR3 DNA: TGTGCCAGCAGTTACTCGAAGACCGGGGCCAGTGGTACTTTCTTT; CDR3 protein: CASSYSKTGASGTFF
clone size: .; V gene: TRBV15; D gene: .; J gene: TRBJ1-1; CDR3 DNA: TGTGCCACCAGCAGAGTGGGGGGTCGCACTGAAGCTTTCTTT; CDR3 protein: CATSRVGGRTEAFF
clone size: .; V gene: TRBV28; D gene: .; J gene: TRBJ1-1; CDR3 DNA: TGTGCCAGCAGTTATAAAAGGGCTGTGTTGGAAGCTTTCTTT; CDR3 protein: CASSYKRAVLEAFF